A selection of T cell receptor beta chains follows, all from one sample in a study of shared clonotypes between healthy human individuals. Only in-frame clones appear in the TCRdb table, and some are missing; sequencing was by immunoSEQ multiplex PCR. The sample lists nearly 1,000,000 clones; approximately 80% were seen once. Sample: memory CD4+ T cells sorted from blood. Every receptor here comes from a man younger than 35 in good health. Both conserved end residues are part of each CDR3. A D gene is named only where the DNA matches it firmly. For some rows the clone size is stated as once, few or many, or as a class when expanded; others skip it.

>NA|TRBV7-9|TRBJ1-4|NA
CASSSRGANEKLFF
TGTGCCAGCAGCTCTAGAGGGGCTAATGAAAAACTGTTTTTT
>TRBD1|TRBV4-3|TRBJ2-2|NA
CASSQGTGAGGELFF
TGCGCCAGCAGCCAAGGGACAGGGGCCGGCGGGGAGCTGTTTTTT
>NA|TRBV4-1|TRBJ2-7|NA
CASSQPGLGGYEQYF
TGCGCCAGCAGCCAACCAGGACTGGGGGGCTACGAGCAGTACTTC
>NA|TRBV10-3|TRBJ2-3|NA
CASGNTDTQYF
TGTGCCAGTGGGAACACAGATACGCAGTATTTT
>TRBD1|TRBV27|TRBJ2-7|once
CASSSGTDLNYEQYF
TGTGCCAGCAGTTCAGGGACAGACCTTAACTACGAGCAGTACTTC
>TRBD2|TRBV5-8|TRBJ2-1|NA
CASSNLGLAAGDEQFF
TGTGCCAGCAGCAACTTAGGACTAGCGGCCGGGGATGAGCAGTTCTTC
>NA|TRBV7-2|TRBJ2-2|NA
CASSSQGSPGELFF
TGTGCCAGCAGCTCTCAGGGGTCCCCCGGGGAGCTGTTTTTT
>NA|TRBV5-1|TRBJ1-5|NA
CASSLAPDQPQHF
TGCGCCAGCAGCTTGGCTCCTGACCAGCCCCAGCATTTT
>NA|TRBV7-3|TRBJ2-2|once
CASSRGGNTGELFF
TGTGCCAGCAGCCGAGGGGGAAACACCGGAGAGCTGTTTTTT
>NA|TRBV9|TRBJ2-2|NA
CASSVGGLGELFF
TGTGCCAGCAGCGTAGGTGGCCTCGGGGAGCTGTTTTTT
>TRBD1|TRBV6-1|TRBJ1-5|once
CASSAGQGSIQPQHF
TGTGCCAGCAGCGCCGGACAGGGGTCCATTCAGCCCCAGCATTTT
>TRBD2|TRBV7-9|TRBJ2-7|NA
CASSLVGGGASYEQYF
TGTGCCAGCAGCTTAGTCGGCGGGGGGGCCTCCTACGAGCAGTACTTC
>NA|TRBV18|TRBJ2-3|NA
CASSGPTDTQYF
TGTGCCAGCTCAGGGCCCACAGATACGCAGTATTTT
>TRBD1|TRBV4-1|TRBJ1-5|NA
CASSFGQVLNQPQHF
TGCGCCAGCAGTTTTGGACAGGTCCTAAATCAGCCCCAGCATTTT
>NA|TRBV4-3|TRBJ2-7|NA
CASSRNLGLGDNTLNLKQYF
TGCGCCAGCAGCCGAAACCTCGGTCTGGGGGATAACACTCTAAATTTAAAGCAGTACTTC
>NA|TRBV5-1|TRBJ1-4|few
CASSLGGGEKLFF
TGCGCCAGCAGCTTGGGAGGTGGTGAGAAACTGTTTTTT
>TRBD1|TRBV14|TRBJ1-2|NA
CASSQGQGTGYTF
TGTGCCAGCAGCCAAGGACAGGGAACTGGCTACACCTTC
>NA|TRBV10-1|TRBJ1-5|NA
CASIPPAYESNQPQHF
TGCGCCAGCATTCCCCCGGCCTATGAGAGCAATCAGCCCCAGCATTTT
>TRBD1|TRBV6-5|TRBJ1-2|NA
CASRPGTVLGYTF
TGTGCCAGCAGACCTGGGACAGTGCTGGGCTACACCTTC
>TRBD2|TRBV4-3|TRBJ2-1|NA
CASSQDWGLAGGLGQFF
TGCGCCAGCAGCCAAGATTGGGGCCTAGCGGGAGGGTTGGGGCAGTTCTTC
>NA|TRBV14|TRBJ2-7|NA
CASGQAGRNEQYF
TGTGCCAGCGGGCAGGCAGGGAGGAACGAGCAGTACTTC
>NA|TRBV2|TRBJ1-1|NA
CASSEAGGGGTEAFF
TGTGCCAGCAGTGAAGCAGGAGGCGGCGGCACTGAAGCTTTCTTT
>NA|TRBV11-2|TRBJ1-1|few
CASSLTGHQDTEAFF
TGTGCCAGCAGCTTGACGGGACACCAGGACACTGAAGCTTTCTTT
>NA|TRBV30|TRBJ1-6|NA
CAWSVGPQRLPNIYNSPLHF
TGTGCCTGGAGTGTAGGGCCACAAAGGCTCCCAAATATATATAATTCACCCCTCCACTTT
>TRBD1|TRBV10-3|TRBJ1-1|few
CAIRGTGNTEAFF
TGTGCCATCAGGGGGACAGGGAACACTGAAGCTTTCTTT
>NA|TRBV13|TRBJ2-7|once
CASSAVSLETDSYEQYF
TGTGCCAGCAGCGCTGTTTCACTTGAAACAGACTCCTACGAGCAGTACTTC
>NA|TRBV19|TRBJ2-3|few
CASSIFMASTDTQYF
TGTGCCAGTAGTATTTTTATGGCTAGCACAGATACGCAGTATTTT
>TRBD2|TRBV5-4|TRBJ2-3|NA
CASSRAGKADTQYF
TGTGCCAGCAGCCGAGCGGGAAAGGCAGATACGCAGTATTTT